This T cell receptor beta chain emerged from a study of blood T cells in healthy people across ages. There are 13 residues in the CDR3. V was trimmed by 5 bases and J by 5 bases, leaving 13 bases between them. CDR1 and CDR2 (germline): SGDLS, YYNGEE. With a J-beta primer mix and a sample-barcoded 5' primer, a second PCR ran about 7 to 12 cycles. Carrying 12 random nucleotides, a template-switch adaptor labeled each individual cDNA molecule. TCRdb ran MiXCR on the 5' RACE reads and lists one entry per CDR3 protein. The sample carries 790,000 or so distinct CDR3 sequences, roughly 56% recorded once. Notes on the study in general: Long-lived and aged donors differed, with more naive CD4+ cells and higher diversity in the long-lived.

Extractions gave at least 5 micrograms of total RNA per sample. For this clonotype: Antigen: not known.

This receptor was taken from a man in his forties or fifties in good health. The source material was blood. The J gene is TRBJ1-2, the V gene TRBV9, with D uncertain. In DNA, the CDR3 is TGTGCCAGCAGTCTTTCAGCAGAATATGGCTACACCTTC. It specifies CASSLSAEYGYTF.